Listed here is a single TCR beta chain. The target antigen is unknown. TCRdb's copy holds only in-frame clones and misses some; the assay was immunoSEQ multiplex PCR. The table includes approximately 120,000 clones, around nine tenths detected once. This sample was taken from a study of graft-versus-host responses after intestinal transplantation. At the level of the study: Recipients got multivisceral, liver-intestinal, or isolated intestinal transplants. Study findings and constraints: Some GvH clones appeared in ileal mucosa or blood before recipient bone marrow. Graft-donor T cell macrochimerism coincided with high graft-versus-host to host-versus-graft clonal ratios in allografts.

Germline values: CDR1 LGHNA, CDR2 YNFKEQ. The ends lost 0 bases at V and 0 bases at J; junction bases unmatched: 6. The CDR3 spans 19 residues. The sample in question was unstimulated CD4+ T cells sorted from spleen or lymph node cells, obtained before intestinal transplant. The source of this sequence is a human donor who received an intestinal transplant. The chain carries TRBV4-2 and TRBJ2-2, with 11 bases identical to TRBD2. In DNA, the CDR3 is TGTGCCAGCAGCCAAGATAGGCTAGCGGGGGGTCCGAACACCGGGGAGCTGTTTTTT. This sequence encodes CASSQDRLAGGPNTGELFF.